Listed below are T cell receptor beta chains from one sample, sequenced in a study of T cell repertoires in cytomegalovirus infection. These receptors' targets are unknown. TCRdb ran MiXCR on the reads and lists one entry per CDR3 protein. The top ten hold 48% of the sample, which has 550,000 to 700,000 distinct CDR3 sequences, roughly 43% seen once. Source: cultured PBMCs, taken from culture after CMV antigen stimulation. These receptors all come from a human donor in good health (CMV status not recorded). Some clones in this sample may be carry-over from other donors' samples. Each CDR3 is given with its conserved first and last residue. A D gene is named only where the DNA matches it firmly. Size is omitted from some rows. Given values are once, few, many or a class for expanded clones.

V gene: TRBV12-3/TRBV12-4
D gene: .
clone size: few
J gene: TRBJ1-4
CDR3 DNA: TGTGCCAGCAGTTTAGGCAGGACCGTGCTGGGGGTGACAGCTAATGAAAAACTGTTTTTT
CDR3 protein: CASSLGRTVLGVTANEKLFF

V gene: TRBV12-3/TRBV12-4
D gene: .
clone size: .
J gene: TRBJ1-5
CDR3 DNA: TGTGCCAGCACGGGTGGGGGCGGTCAGCCCCAGCATTTT
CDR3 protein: CASTGGGGQPQHF

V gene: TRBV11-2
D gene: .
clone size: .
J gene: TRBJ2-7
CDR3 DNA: TGTGCCAGCAGCTTAGTGGGGGCGCAGGCCTACGAGCAGTACTTC
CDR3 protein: CASSLVGAQAYEQYF

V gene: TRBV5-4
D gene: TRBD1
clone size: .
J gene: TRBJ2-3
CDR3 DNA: TGTGCAGCTCAGGGGGAAAGCACAGATACGCAGTATTTT
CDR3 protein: CAAQGESTDTQYF

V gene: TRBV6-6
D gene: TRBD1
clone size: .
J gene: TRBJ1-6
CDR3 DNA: TGTGCCAGCAGTGAGACAGGGTCCCCCAATAATTCACCCCTCCACTTT
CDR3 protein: CASSETGSPNNSPLHF

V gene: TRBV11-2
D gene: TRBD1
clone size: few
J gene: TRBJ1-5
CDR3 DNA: TGTGCCAGCAGCTCCCGGGACAGGGCTTTCAATCAGCCCCAGCATTTT
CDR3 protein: CASSSRDRAFNQPQHF

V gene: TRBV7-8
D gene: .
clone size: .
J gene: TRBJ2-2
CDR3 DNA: TGTGCCAGCAGCTTAGGGATCACCGGGGAGCTGTTTTTT
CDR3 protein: CASSLGITGELFF

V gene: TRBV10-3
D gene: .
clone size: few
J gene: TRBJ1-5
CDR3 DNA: TGTGCCATCAGTGAGTTCTCAGGGGCGGGTCAGCCCCAGCATTTT
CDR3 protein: CAISEFSGAGQPQHF

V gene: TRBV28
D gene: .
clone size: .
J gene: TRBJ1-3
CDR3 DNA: TGTGCCAGCAGTTTGCGGACAGCTTCTGGAAACACCATATATTTT
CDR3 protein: CASSLRTASGNTIYF

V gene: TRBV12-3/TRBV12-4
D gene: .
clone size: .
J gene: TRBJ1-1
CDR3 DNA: TGTGCCAGCATCCTACGGCAGGAAGCTTTCTTT
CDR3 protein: CASILRQEAFF

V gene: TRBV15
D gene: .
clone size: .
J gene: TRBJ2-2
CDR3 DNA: TGTGCCACCAGCAGAGATCAACTGAACACCGGGGAGCTGTTTTTT
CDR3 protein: CATSRDQLNTGELFF

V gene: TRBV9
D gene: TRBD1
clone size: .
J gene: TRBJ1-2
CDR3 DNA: TGTGCCAGCAGCGCCCCCGGTGGACAGGGAAACTATGGCTACACCTTC
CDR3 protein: CASSAPGGQGNYGYTF

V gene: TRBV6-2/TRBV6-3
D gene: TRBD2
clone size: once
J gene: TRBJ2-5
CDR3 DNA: TGTGCCAGCAGTTTATGGACTAGCGGGGGGGCCTTTGCTCAGGAGACCCAGTACTTC
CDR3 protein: CASSLWTSGGAFAQETQYF

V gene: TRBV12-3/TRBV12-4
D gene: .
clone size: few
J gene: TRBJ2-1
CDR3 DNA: TGTGCCAGCAGTTCCCGAGCCAGCTGGGGCGAGCAGTTCTTC
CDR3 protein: CASSSRASWGEQFF

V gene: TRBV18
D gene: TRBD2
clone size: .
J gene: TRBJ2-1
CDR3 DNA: TGTGCCAGCTCACCGGCTAGCGGGAGGAATGAGCAGTTCTTC
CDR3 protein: CASSPASGRNEQFF

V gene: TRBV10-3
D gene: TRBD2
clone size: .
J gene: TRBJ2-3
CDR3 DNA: TGTGCCATCAGTGGTCCGGAGCGGGGGGCCCTCACAGATACGCAGTATTTT
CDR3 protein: CAISGPERGALTDTQYF

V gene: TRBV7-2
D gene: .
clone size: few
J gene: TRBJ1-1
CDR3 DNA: TGTGCCAGCAGCTCATTACTCCCCCAGAACACTGAAGCTTTCTTT
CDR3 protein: CASSSLLPQNTEAFF

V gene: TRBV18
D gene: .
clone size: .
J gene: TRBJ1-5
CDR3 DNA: TGTGCCAGCTCCCCAGGGAGCAATAGCAATCAGCCCCAGCATTTT
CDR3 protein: CASSPGSNSNQPQHF

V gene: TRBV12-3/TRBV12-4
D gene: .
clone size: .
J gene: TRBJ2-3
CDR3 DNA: TGTGCCAGCAGAGGTCCCACAGATACGCAGTATTTT
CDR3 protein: CASRGPTDTQYF

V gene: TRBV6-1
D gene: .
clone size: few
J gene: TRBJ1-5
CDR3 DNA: TGTGCCAGCAGTGAAGGAAGACAGCTCCGGCAGCCCCAGCATTTT
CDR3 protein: CASSEGRQLRQPQHF

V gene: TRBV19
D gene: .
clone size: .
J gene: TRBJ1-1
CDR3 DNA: TGTGCCAGTAGACTGGACGGGCTAAACACTGAAGCTTTCTTT
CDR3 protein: CASRLDGLNTEAFF

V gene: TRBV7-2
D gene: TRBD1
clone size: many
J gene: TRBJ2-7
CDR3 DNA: TGTGCCAGCAGCAAACACAGGGGGACCTACGAGCAGTACTTC
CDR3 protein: CASSKHRGTYEQYF

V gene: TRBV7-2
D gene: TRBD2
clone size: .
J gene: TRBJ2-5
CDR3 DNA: TGTGCCAGCAGCTTAGGTAGCGGGTACCAAGAGACCCAGTACTTC
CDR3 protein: CASSLGSGYQETQYF

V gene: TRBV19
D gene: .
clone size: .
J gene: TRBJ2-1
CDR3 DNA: TGTGCCAGTAGTCAGGCCGGCTCCTACAATGAGCAGTTCTTC
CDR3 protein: CASSQAGSYNEQFF

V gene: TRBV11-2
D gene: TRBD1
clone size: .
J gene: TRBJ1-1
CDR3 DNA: TGTGCCAGCAGCTTATGGGACAGCACTGAAGCTTTCTTT
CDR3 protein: CASSLWDSTEAFF

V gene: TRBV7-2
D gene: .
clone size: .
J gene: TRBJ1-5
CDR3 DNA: TGTGCCAGCAGCCCTGGACAGCCCTATTGGCCCCAGCATTTT
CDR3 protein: CASSPGQPYWPQHF

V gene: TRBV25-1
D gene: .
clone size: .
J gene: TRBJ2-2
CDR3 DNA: TGTGCCAGCAGTGAATATAAGGGACGGATCACCGGGGAGCTGTTTTTT
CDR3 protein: CASSEYKGRITGELFF